The rows below give T cell receptor beta chains drawn from one sample of a study of pediatric ulcerative colitis. The method was immunoSEQ multiplex PCR; TCRdb's version includes in-frame clones alone and lacks a portion of them. Here the sample spans tens of thousands of clones, 81% being singletons. The sequenced material came from gut tissue. Receptors were obtained from a boy under 18 with mild ulcerative colitis. The CDR3 runs from the conserved cysteine through the conserved F or W. The D gene is left open where the match is weak. A clone size is listed for some rows: how often the clone was seen (once, few, many), or a class if it is expanded.

TRBJ1-4,TRBV6-6,-,-,CASSYPQQGLPGKLFF,TGTGCCAGCAGTTACCCACAACAGGGACTTCCGGGAAAACTGTTTTTT
TRBJ2-3,TRBV13,-,-,CASSALKGWGTDTQYF,TGTGCCAGCAGCGCACTAAAGGGGTGGGGGACAGATACGCAGTATTTT
TRBJ1-2,TRBV25-1,-,once,CASSDRWNYGYTF,TGTGCCAGCAGTGACAGGTGGAACTATGGCTACACCTTC
TRBJ1-2,TRBV5-4,TRBD1,-,CASSLKVQGVYGYTF,TGTGCCAGCAGCTTGAAGGTTCAGGGGGTCTATGGCTACACCTTC
TRBJ2-5,TRBV5-4,TRBD2,-,CASSSYQGLASETQYF,TGTGCCAGCAGCTCCTACCAGGGACTAGCTTCGGAGACCCAGTACTTC
TRBJ1-3,TRBV2,-,-,CASSEAYSYPSGNTIYF,TGTGCCAGCAGTGAAGCTTACTCTTACCCCTCTGGAAACACCATATATTTT
TRBJ2-6,TRBV9,TRBD2,-,CASSVELAGGPGANVLTF,TGTGCCAGCAGCGTAGAACTAGCGGGGGGACCTGGGGCCAACGTCCTGACTTTC
TRBJ2-3,TRBV5-1,TRBD2,-,CASSPGAGGSADTQYF,TGCGCCAGCAGCCCGGGAGCGGGGGGATCGGCAGATACGCAGTATTTT
TRBJ1-5,TRBV21-1,-,-,CASSKRTASNQPQHF,TGTGCCAGCAGCAAGCGGACAGCTAGCAATCAGCCCCAGCATTTT
TRBJ1-3,TRBV10-2,-,-,CAPQSRSSGNTIYF,TGCGCCCCTCAAAGTAGGTCCTCTGGAAACACCATATATTTT
TRBJ2-5,TRBV7-2,TRBD2,-,CASSATSGLQETQYF,TGTGCCAGCAGCGCCACTAGCGGCCTACAAGAGACCCAGTACTTC
TRBJ1-1,TRBV7-3,-,-,CASSLTGHTEAFF,TGTGCCAGCAGCTTAACAGGGCACACTGAAGCTTTCTTT
TRBJ1-2,TRBV5-8,-,-,CASSLDGAYYGYTF,TGTGCCAGCAGCTTGGACGGCGCGTACTATGGCTACACCTTC
TRBJ1-2,TRBV2,-,few,CASRRTAYGYTF,TGTGCCAGCAGACGGACAGCGTATGGCTACACCTTC
TRBJ2-3,TRBV2,TRBD2,-,CAKSSGGSSTDTQYF,TGTGCCAAATCTAGCGGGGGGTCTAGCACAGATACGCAGTATTTT
TRBJ2-1,TRBV6-6,-,few,CASRPPGDRVFEQFF,TGTGCCAGCAGGCCCCCGGGAGACAGGGTGTTTGAGCAGTTCTTC
TRBJ2-3,TRBV28,-,few,CASSKNRGLSTDTQYF,TGTGCCAGCAGTAAAAACCGTGGACTTAGCACAGATACGCAGTATTTT
TRBJ2-3,TRBV11-2,TRBD2,-,CASSARLAGGLSTDTQYF,TGTGCCAGCAGCGCTAGACTAGCGGGGGGGCTTAGCACAGATACGCAGTATTTT
TRBJ2-3,TRBV28,TRBD2,-,CASSLGRLAGRYTQYF,TGTGCCAGCAGTTTAGGCCGACTAGCGGGGAGGTATACGCAGTATTTT
TRBJ1-1,TRBV2,-,-,CASSEAWSTGTEAFF,TGTGCCAGCAGTGAAGCTTGGTCCACCGGCACTGAAGCTTTCTTT
TRBJ2-7,TRBV5-8,-,-,CASRSFGQSYEQYF,TGTGCCAGCAGGTCCTTCGGTCAATCCTACGAGCAGTACTTC
TRBJ2-3,TRBV5-1,-,-,CASSLALAGSTDTQYF,TGCGCCAGCAGCTTGGCCCTCGCGGGAAGCACAGATACGCAGTATTTT
TRBJ1-1,TRBV7-2,-,-,CASSGYAVEAFF,TGTGCCAGCAGCGGTTACGCGGTTGAAGCTTTCTTT
TRBJ2-3,TRBV27,-,-,CASSLFYRPVDTQYF,TGTGCCAGCAGTTTATTTTACAGGCCGGTAGATACGCAGTATTTT
TRBJ2-4,TRBV15,-,-,CATSRDLGRQGGNIQYF,TGTGCCACCAGCAGAGATCTGGGGCGGCAGGGGGGGAACATTCAGTACTTC
TRBJ1-2,TRBV6-1,TRBD1,once,CASSDGTGSIYGYTF,TGTGCCAGCAGTGATGGGACAGGGTCGATCTATGGCTACACCTTC
TRBJ2-7,TRBV5-4,TRBD1,-,CASSRTGAPYEQYF,TGTGCCAGCAGCAGGACAGGGGCGCCCTACGAGCAGTACTTC
TRBJ2-3,TRBV5-6,-,-,CASSFTDTQYF,TGTGCCAGCAGTTTCACAGATACGCAGTATTTT
TRBJ1-1,TRBV19,-,-,CASGGAAAGRAEAFF,TGTGCCAGCGGGGGGGCCGCGGCAGGGAGGGCTGAAGCTTTCTTT
TRBJ2-5,TRBV6-6,-,-,CASSYGRQETQYF,TGTGCCAGCAGTTACGGCCGACAAGAGACCCAGTACTTC
TRBJ1-4,TRBV7-6,TRBD1,few,CASSRTGTGGGKLFF,TGTGCCAGCAGTCGTACCGGGACAGGGGGCGGAAAACTGTTTTTT